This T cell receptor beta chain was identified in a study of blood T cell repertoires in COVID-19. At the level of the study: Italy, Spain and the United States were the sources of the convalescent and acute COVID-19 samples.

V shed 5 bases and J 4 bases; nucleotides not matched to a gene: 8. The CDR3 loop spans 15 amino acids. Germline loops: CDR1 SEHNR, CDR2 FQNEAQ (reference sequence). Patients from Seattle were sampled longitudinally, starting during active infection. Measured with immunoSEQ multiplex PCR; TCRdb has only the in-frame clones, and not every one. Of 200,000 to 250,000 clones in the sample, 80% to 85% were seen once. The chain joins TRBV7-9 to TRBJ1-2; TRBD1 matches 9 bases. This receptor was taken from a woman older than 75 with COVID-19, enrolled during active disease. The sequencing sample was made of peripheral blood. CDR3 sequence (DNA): TGTGCCAGCAGCCAGGCCGGGACAGGGCCCTATGGCTACACCTTC. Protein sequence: CASSQAGTGPYGYTF. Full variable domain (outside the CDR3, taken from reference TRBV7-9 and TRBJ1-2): DTGVSQNPRHKITKRGQNVTFRCDPISEHNRLYWYRQTLGQGPEFLTYFQNEAQLEKSRLLSDRFSAERPKGSFSTLEIQRTEQGDSAMYLCASSQAGTGPYGYTFGSGTRLTVV.